This TCR beta chain was sequenced in a study of T-cell memory formation after mild COVID-19. MiXCR was run by TCRdb on the 5' RACE reads, yielding one entry per CDR3 protein. The sample holds fewer than 700,000 distinct CDR3 sequences; about 22% are singletons and the top ten take roughly 8.3%. This CDR3 spans 13 amino acids. Germline assignment: CDR1 DFQATT and CDR2 SNEGSKA (reference sequence). Trimming took 6 bases from V and 10 from J, leaving 16 bases between them. The sequence was collected from an adult woman who had mild COVID-19 (a few samples of this study predate the infection). Cell type and time point are not known. The sample was PBMCs or a T cell subset sorted from them (not recorded which). The V call is TRBV20-1, the J call TRBJ1-6, with D hard to call. The CDR3 spells CSAPDTAKSPLHF. DNA of the CDR3: TGCAGTGCCCCTGACACGGCAAAATCACCCCTCCACTTT.